Shown below are 23 T cell receptor beta chains from a single sample sequenced in a study of blood T cell repertoires in COVID-19. Sequencing was performed with immunoSEQ multiplex PCR; in TCRdb, only in-frame clones are kept and a portion is missing. The data show approximately 200,000 clones, 70% to 90% seen once. The sequencing sample was made of peripheral blood. The receptors shown here come from a human donor with active or convalescent COVID-19. The donor label of this sample is uncertain.

V gene TRBV6-4 combines with J gene TRBJ2-1; 11 bases map to TRBD2. The CDR3 has 16 amino acids. Germline CDR1 is MRHNA and CDR2 is SNTAGT. J lost 5 bases, V lost 2 bases, and 5 bases had no gene match. CDR3 in amino acids: CASSDIAGGGNNEQFF. The CDR3 nucleotides read TGTGCCAGCAGTGACATAGCGGGAGGGGGAAACAATGAGCAGTTCTTC.

J is TRBJ2-3 and V is TRBV4-3; D is possibly TRBD2 (6 bases). This CDR3 has 17 residues. Germline V gene sequence: CDR1 LGHNA, CDR2 YSLEER. Trimming left V 1 base short and J 1 base short, with 15 bases between. CDR3 sequence (DNA): TGCGCCAGCAGCCAAGGTCGCGGGCGGGGCCGCACAGATACGCAGTATTTT. Protein: CASSQGRGRGRTDTQYF.

In its sample, this clone was seen once. V usage is TRBV28 and J usage is TRBJ1-2, with a weak D call TRBD1 (5 bases). Germline V gene sequence: CDR1 MDHEN, CDR2 SYDVKM. The V end lost 6 bases, the J end lost 6 bases, and 23 bases lay between the germline ends. CDR3 length equals 16 residues. This chain's CDR3 is CASSPGGGPSRHGYTF. Here the CDR3 DNA reads TGTGCCAGCAGCCCCGGGGGTGGACCCTCGAGGCATGGCTACACCTTC.

The V call is TRBV3-1 (or the pseudogene TRBV3-2), the J call TRBJ2-1; a possible D gene is TRBD1 (6 bases). Germline loops: CDR1 LGHDT, CDR2 YNNKEL (reference sequence). CDR3 length equals 15 residues. V was clipped by 3 bases and J by 5 bases, with 14 bases between them. CDR3: CASSHPDRLNNEQFF. CDR3 bases: TGTGCCAGCAGCCACCCGGACAGACTTAACAATGAGCAGTTCTTC.

A few counts support this clone. This chain links TRBV11-2 with TRBJ2-7; D remains unclear. V lost 2 bases, J lost 0 bases, and 8 bases lay in between. Germline V gene sequence: CDR1 SGHAT, CDR2 FQNNGV. CDR3 size: 14 residues. The CDR3 DNA reads TGTGCCAGCAGCTTAATAGCCGGCTCCTACGAGCAGTACTTC. It translates to CASSLIAGSYEQYF.

The rearrangement links TRBV12-3 or TRBV12-4 to TRBJ1-4, with D tentatively TRBD1 (5 bases). CDR3 length: 13 amino acids. The V gene lost 1 base and the J gene lost 6 bases, with 6 bases spanning the gap. As DNA, the CDR3 is TGTGCCAGCAGTTTAGGGGGCGATGAAAAACTGTTTTTT. This gives the protein CASSLGGDEKLFF.

This chain uses TRBV29-1 with TRBJ1-6, with 7 bases matching TRBD1. J gave up 4 bases and V 4 bases, and 1 base lay outside the gene matches. Germline CDR1 SQVTM, CDR2 ANQGSEA. The CDR3 covers 13 residues. The chain's CDR3 is CSVGDSYNSPLHF. Written as DNA, the CDR3 is TGCAGCGTTGGGGACAGTTATAATTCACCCCTCCACTTT.

This clone was detected a few times. The chain uses TRBV10-3 and TRBJ2-3, with D perhaps TRBD2 (5 bases). CDR1 is ENHRY, CDR2 SYGVKD, per germline. V lost 6 bases, J lost 2 bases, and 12 bases lay in between. The CDR3 covers 14 residues. CDR3 in amino acids: CAIRRERDTDTQYF. The DNA for the CDR3 is TGTGCCATCAGGAGGGAGAGAGACACAGATACGCAGTATTTT.

This chain uses TRBV19 with TRBJ2-7, with a tentative D call TRBD2 (5 bases). CDR3 length equals 13 residues. The germline gives CDR1 LNHDA, CDR2 SQIVND (reference sequence). The V end lost 6 bases, the J end lost 6 bases, and 15 bases lay between the germline ends. The CDR3 region is CASSHQTRGEQYF. The CDR3 DNA follows: TGTGCCAGTAGCCACCAAACCCGGGGCGAGCAGTACTTC.

The rearrangement joins TRBV5-3 to TRBJ1-6; D may be TRBD1 (6 bases). TRBV5-3 is an ORF for which the function is uncertain. This CDR3 has 17 residues. The V gene lost 1 base and the J gene lost 0 bases, with 11 bases spanning the gap. The CDR3 spells CARSLYRASSYNSPLHF. As DNA, the CDR3 is TGTGCCAGAAGCTTGTACAGGGCTAGCTCCTATAATTCACCCCTCCACTTT.

The chain combines TRBV12-5 with TRBJ2-7; 10 bases are a match to TRBD2. The CDR3 is made up of 15 amino acids. V gave up 1 base and J gave up 2 bases; unmatched junction bases: 2. From germline, CDR1 is LGHNT and CDR2 FRNRAP. DNA for the CDR3: TGTGCTAGTGGTTTGGGCAGCGGGAGGGCCTACGAGCAGTACTTC. It specifies CASGLGSGRAYEQYF.

The table lists this clone with many counts. The gene calls are TRBV7-2 and TRBJ2-1; 10 bases match TRBD2. This CDR3 comprises 16 residues. V shed 3 bases and J 1 base; nucleotides not matched to a gene: 3. Germline V gene sequence: CDR1 SGHTA, CDR2 FQGNSA. The DNA of the CDR3 is TGTGCCAGCAGCTTGCCTAGCGGGGGATCCTACAATGAGCAGTTCTTC. Translating it yields CASSLPSGGSYNEQFF.

The genes are TRBV5-4 and TRBJ2-7; 8 positions agree with TRBD2. The V and J ends lost 0 bases and 3 bases, in that order; junction bases with no gene match: 5. This CDR3 is built from 15 residues. Germline V lookup: CDR1 SGHNT, CDR2 YYREEE (reference sequence). The CDR3 is CASSLELAGYYEQYF. The CDR3 nucleotides read TGTGCCAGCAGCTTGGAGCTAGCGGGCTACTACGAGCAGTACTTC.

This clone came up a few times. V and J are TRBV5-1 and TRBJ1-3; 7 bases are shared with TRBD1. The length of the CDR3 is 16 residues. Germline loops: CDR1 SGHRS, CDR2 YFSETQ. Trimming at V came to 3 bases and at J to 4 bases, leaving 10 bases not matched to a gene. DNA for the CDR3: TGCGCCAGCAGCTCCCGGGACAGTACCGCGGGAAACACCATATATTTT. It is translated as CASSSRDSTAGNTIYF.

A remark on this clone: At one end, the junction sequence differs from germline, possibly due to a read error. For the CDR3, the DNA is TGTGCCAGCACCTGGGGCAACGAAGTTTTCTTT. Amino acid sequence: CASTWGNEVFF. This chain uses TRBV6-5 with TRBJ1-1; TRBD1 is a possible D gene (5 bases). The CDR3 is 11 amino acids. Germline values: CDR1 MNHEY, CDR2 SVGAGI.

The chain recombines TRBV28 with TRBJ1-2, with D possibly being TRBD1 (6 bases). Trimming took off 3 bases at V and 4 bases at J, with 12 bases between the two ends. This CDR3 region has 14 residues. Per the germline V gene, CDR1 is MDHEN and CDR2 is SYDVKM. The CDR3: CASSFGTYLYGYTF. DNA of the CDR3: TGTGCCAGCAGTTTTGGGACATATCTCTATGGCTACACCTTC.

Points on this clone: At one boundary the junction diverges from the germline segment, which might be a read error. The V gene is TRBV4-1, the J gene TRBJ2-4; 10 nucleotides align to TRBD1. The germline V gene encodes CDR1 MGHRA and CDR2 YSYEKL. The CDR3 sequence is 17 residues long. The CDR3 is CASSQGWTGGVKNIQYF. CDR3 in DNA: TGCGCCAGCAGTCAAGGGTGGACAGGGGGGGTAAAAAACATTCAGTACTTC.

This CDR3 reads CASSEGGSGTEAFF. In nucleotides, the CDR3 is TGTGCCAGCAGTGAGGGGGGGTCGGGCACTGAAGCTTTCTTT. The chain uses TRBV2 and TRBJ1-1; D perhaps matches TRBD1 (5 bases). The CDR3 extends over 14 amino acids. From germline, CDR1 is SNHLY and CDR2 FYNNEI. V lost 3 bases and J lost 4, with 12 bases in between.

This rearrangement joins TRBV5-6 to TRBJ2-7, with 7 bases aligning to TRBD1. Losses at the gene ends were 1 base for V and 2 bases for J; bases not matched to a gene: 12. This CDR3 comprises 17 residues. Germline-derived CDR1 and CDR2 are SGHDT and YYEEEE. CDR3 in DNA: TGTGCCAGCAGCTTGAAACGGGAAAACAGGGGCCCCTACGAGCAGTACTTC. Translation: CASSLKRENRGPYEQYF. The complete variable domain, with remaining parts taken from reference TRBV5-6 and TRBJ2-7, reads DAGVTQSPTHLIKTRGQQVTLRCSPKSGHDTVSWYQQALGQGPQFIFQYYEEEERQRGNFPDRFSGHQFPNYSSELNVNALLLGDSALYLCASSLKRENRGPYEQYFGPGTRLTVT.

The CDR3 spells CASSEMQGARSPLHF. CDR3 bases: TGTGCCAGCAGTGAGATGCAGGGGGCACGTTCACCCCTCCACTTT. The chain employs TRBV6-1 and TRBJ1-6; 8 bases fit TRBD1. From germline, CDR1 is MNHNS and CDR2 SASEGT. This CDR3 has 15 residues. Germline trimming cut 3 bases from V and 9 bases from J; bases unmatched to any gene: 7.

The V and J genes are TRBV27 and TRBJ1-3; D is unresolved. Trimming shortened V by 7 bases and J by 2 bases, and 15 bases separated the two germline ends. The V gene's germline CDR1 is MNHEY and CDR2 SMNVEV (reference sequence). The CDR3 spans 15 residues. The CDR3 DNA reads TGTGCCAGCATGGGCCAGATAAACCCTGGAAACACCATATATTTT. As protein: CASMGQINPGNTIYF.

The chain carries TRBV19 and TRBJ2-7, with D possibly TRBD2 on 6 matching bases. Trimming pared 5 bases from V and 7 bases from J, leaving 18 bases between. Germline lookup yields CDR1 LNHDA and CDR2 SQIVND (reference sequence). The CDR3 sequence is 14 residues long. The CDR3 sequence: CASSPVPGVGEQYF. The CDR3 bases are TGTGCCAGTAGTCCCGTACCGGGAGTCGGGGAGCAGTACTTC.

V and J are TRBV27 and TRBJ1-4; TRBD1 might be the D (6 bases). The CDR3 is made up of 15 amino acids. Per the germline V gene, CDR1 is MNHEY and CDR2 is SMNVEV (reference sequence). The V end was cut by 10 bases, the J end by 0 bases, with 15 bases between. The CDR3 nucleotides are TGTGCCACTAAAACACAGGGAGCAACTAATGAAAAACTGTTTTTT. Amino acid sequence: CATKTQGATNEKLFF.